This T cell receptor (beta chain) is from a study of blood T cell repertoires in COVID-19. Study details: T cells, B-cell-depleted T cells, or PBMCs supplied cDNA or gDNA.

TCRdb's table, derived via immunoSEQ multiplex PCR, lists solely in-frame clones and lacks some. The repertoire has 50,000 to 65,000 clones, 91% of them found once; the top ten carry under 7.5%. The V end lost 6 bases, the J end lost 3 bases, and 11 bases lay between the germline ends. Per germline, CDR1 MNHEY and CDR2 SVGAGI. The CDR3 spans 13 residues. V usage is TRBV6-5 and J usage is TRBJ1-2, with D possibly being TRBD1 (5 bases). The receptor was isolated from an older woman with active or convalescent COVID-19. The specimen was peripheral blood. The CDR3 region has the DNA TGTGCCAGCAGCGACAGAGGACACTATGGCTACACCTTC. This translates into CASSDRGHYGYTF.